A single TCR beta chain is shown here with its context. The antigen remains undetermined. This sample stems from a study of monozygotic twins with inflammatory bowel disease. The study's findings and limits: T cell subtypes were not distinguishable in this analysis.

The CDR3 has 14 residues. Germline CDR1 is MNHNS and CDR2 is SASEGT. TCRdb reprocessed the 5' RACE reads, with one entry per CDR3 protein and no DNA. Listed are about 350,000 distinct CDR3 sequences; around 2% falls within the top ten. This chain links TRBV6-1 with TRBJ1-2; TCRdb names TRBD1, which stays unverified in the absence of DNA. The sequencing sample was made of blood. This TCR was recovered from a human donor with ulcerative colitis or Crohn's disease, or a healthy co-twin of an affected twin (not recorded which). CDR3 sequence: CASSTGQSYYGYTF.